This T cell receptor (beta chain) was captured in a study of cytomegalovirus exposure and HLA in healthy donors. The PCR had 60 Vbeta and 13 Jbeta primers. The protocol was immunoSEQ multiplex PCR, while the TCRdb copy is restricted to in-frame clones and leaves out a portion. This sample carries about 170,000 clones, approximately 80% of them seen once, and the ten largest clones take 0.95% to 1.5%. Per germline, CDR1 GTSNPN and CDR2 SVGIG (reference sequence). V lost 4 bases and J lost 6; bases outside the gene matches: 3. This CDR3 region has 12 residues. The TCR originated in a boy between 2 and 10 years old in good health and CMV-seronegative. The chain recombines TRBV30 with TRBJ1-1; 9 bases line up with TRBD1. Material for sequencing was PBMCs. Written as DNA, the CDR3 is TGTGCCTGGACAGACAGGGGGGCTGAAGCTTTCTTT. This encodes CAWTDRGAEAFF.